This is a list of T cell receptor beta chains from one sample in a study of CD8 T cells in Susac syndrome. TCRdb re-called the immunoSEQ multiplex PCR reads through MiXCR, storing one row per CDR3 protein. The data contain over 80,000 distinct CDR3 sequences, 90% to 95% of them singletons. Sequences were obtained from CD8+ T cells from PBMCs. These receptors came from a human donor in good health. Both conserved end residues are part of each CDR3. D genes are given only for firm matches. Clone size, where shown, is once, few, many, or a class for clones that have expanded.

CDR3 protein,CDR3 DNA,J gene,D gene,CDR3 length,V gene,clone size
CASSSYTDTQYF,TGTGCCAGCAGCTCCTATACAGATACGCAGTATTTT,TRBJ2-3,-,12,TRBV7-9,-
CASSLGIGAYEQYF,TGTGCCAGCAGCTTGGGGATCGGCGCCTACGAGCAGTACTTC,TRBJ2-7,-,14,TRBV13,-
CASSLRAGGGNTIYF,TGTGCCAGCAGTTTACGGGCAGGCGGTGGAAACACCATATATTTT,TRBJ1-3,-,15,TRBV12-3/TRBV12-4,-
CASSKRPGGYGYTF,TGTGCCAGCAGCAAACGTCCAGGGGGCTATGGCTACACCTTC,TRBJ1-2,-,14,TRBV21-1,-
CATAGGPPDTQYF,TGTGCCACTGCGGGGGGGCCCCCAGATACGCAGTATTTT,TRBJ2-3,TRBD2,13,TRBV15,-
CASSSGDYGYTF,TGTGCCAGCAGCTCAGGGGACTATGGCTACACCTTC,TRBJ1-2,-,12,TRBV13,-
CASSLRGKGTDTQYF,TGTGCCAGCAGCTTGCGGGGAAAGGGGACAGATACGCAGTATTTT,TRBJ2-3,-,15,TRBV5-5,-
CASSDPVKGGPNTEAFF,TGTGCCAGCAGCGATCCCGTCAAGGGGGGACCAAACACTGAAGCTTTCTTT,TRBJ1-1,-,17,TRBV9,-
CSVPTNNEQFF,TGCAGCGTCCCTACTAACAATGAGCAGTTCTTC,TRBJ2-1,-,11,TRBV29-1,once
CSARVVRSEGDTEAFF,TGCAGTGCTAGAGTAGTTCGGTCGGAGGGGGACACTGAAGCTTTCTTT,TRBJ1-1,-,16,TRBV20-1,-